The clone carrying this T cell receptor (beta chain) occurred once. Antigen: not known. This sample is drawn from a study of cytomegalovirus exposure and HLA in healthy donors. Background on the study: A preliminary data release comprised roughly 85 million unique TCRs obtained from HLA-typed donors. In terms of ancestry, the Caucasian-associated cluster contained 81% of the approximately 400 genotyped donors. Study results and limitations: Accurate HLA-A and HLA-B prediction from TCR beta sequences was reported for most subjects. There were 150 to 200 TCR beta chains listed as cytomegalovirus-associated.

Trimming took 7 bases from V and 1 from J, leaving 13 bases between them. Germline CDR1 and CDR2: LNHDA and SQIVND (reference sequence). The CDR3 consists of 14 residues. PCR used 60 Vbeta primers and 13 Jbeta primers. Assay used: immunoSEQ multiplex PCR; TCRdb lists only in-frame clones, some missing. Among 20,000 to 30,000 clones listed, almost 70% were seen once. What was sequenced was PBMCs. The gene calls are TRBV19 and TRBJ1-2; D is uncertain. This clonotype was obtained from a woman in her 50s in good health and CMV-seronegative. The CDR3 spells CASNPRGVNYGYTF. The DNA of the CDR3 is TGTGCCAGTAATCCCCGGGGAGTTAACTATGGCTACACCTTC.